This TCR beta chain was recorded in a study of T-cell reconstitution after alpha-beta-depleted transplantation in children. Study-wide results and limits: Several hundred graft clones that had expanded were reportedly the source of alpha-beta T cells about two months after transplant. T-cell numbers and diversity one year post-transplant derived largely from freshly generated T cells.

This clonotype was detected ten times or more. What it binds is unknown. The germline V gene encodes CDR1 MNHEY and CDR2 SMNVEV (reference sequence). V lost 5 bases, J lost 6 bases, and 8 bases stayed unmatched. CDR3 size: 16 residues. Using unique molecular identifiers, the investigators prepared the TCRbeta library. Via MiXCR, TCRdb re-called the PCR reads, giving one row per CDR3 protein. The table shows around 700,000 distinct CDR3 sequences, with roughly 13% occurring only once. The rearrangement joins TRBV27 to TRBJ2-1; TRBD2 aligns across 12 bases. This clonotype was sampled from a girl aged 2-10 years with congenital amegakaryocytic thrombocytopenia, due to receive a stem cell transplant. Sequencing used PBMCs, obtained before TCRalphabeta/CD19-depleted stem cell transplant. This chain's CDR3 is CASSILAGGAGNEQFF. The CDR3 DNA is TGTGCCAGCAGTATCCTAGCGGGAGGGGCTGGCAATGAGCAGTTCTTC.